The 14 T cell receptor beta chains given below trace back to one sample, sequenced in a study of blood T cell repertoires in COVID-19. The data were produced by immunoSEQ multiplex PCR, yet TCRdb's version contains in-frame clones alone and is incomplete. The sample consists of over 120,000 clones, 65% to 80% of them appearing once. The sample was peripheral blood. The receptors derive from a woman in her sixties or seventies with acute or convalescent COVID-19.

The rearrangement links TRBV6-1 to TRBJ2-5, with TRBD2 identical over 8 bases. Germline CDR1 is MNHNS and CDR2 is SASEGT. Trimming removed 4 bases from V and 0 bases from J; junction bases left unmatched: 7. This CDR3 is built from 16 residues. The CDR3 protein is CASSAGLALYQETQYF. The CDR3 bases are TGTGCCAGCAGTGCCGGACTAGCATTGTACCAAGAGACCCAGTACTTC.

This clone was found once. The chain employs TRBV11-3 and TRBJ2-1; TRBD1 aligns across 8 bases. Germline V gene data show CDR1 as SGHNT and CDR2 as YENEEA. There are 15 residues in the CDR3. V lost 4 bases to trimming and J lost 8 bases; unmatched junction nucleotides: 10. Written as DNA, the CDR3 is TGTGCCAGCAGCTCTTCGGACAGGGTAGAGCATGAGCAGTTCTTC. It is translated as CASSSSDRVEHEQFF.

This clone showed up just a few times. The chain uses TRBV18 and TRBJ1-2; D is unresolved. V lost 0 bases and J 7 bases, leaving 15 bases between the germline ends. The CDR3 loop spans 15 amino acids. The V gene's germline CDR1 is KGHSH and CDR2 LQKENI. CDR3 loop: CASSPPSGLSGGYTF. The CDR3 DNA sequence: TGTGCCAGCTCACCACCTAGCGGACTTTCGGGTGGCTACACCTTC.

This sequence joins TRBV6-6 and TRBJ2-2, with D maybe TRBD2 (5 bases). The V gene's germline CDR1 is MNHNY and CDR2 SVGAGI (reference sequence). The V end was cut by 7 bases, the J end by 1 base, with 16 bases between. CDR3 length: 16 amino acids. The CDR3 sequence is CASKNSATLNTGELFF. The CDR3 region has the DNA TGTGCCAGCAAAAATAGCGCGACCCTGAACACCGGGGAGCTGTTTTTT.

This clone appeared once. V and J are TRBV5-1 and TRBJ2-2; tentative D call: TRBD2 (6 bases). Germline V CDR1 and CDR2: SGHRS, YFSETQ. There are 12 residues in the CDR3. CDR3 residues: CGRGRDTGELFF. The CDR3 DNA reads TGCGGGCGGGGACGGGACACCGGGGAGCTGTTTTTT. The variable domain in full, completed from reference TRBV5-1 and TRBJ2-2, reads KAGVTQTPRYLIKTRGQQVTLSCSPISGHRSVSWYQQTPGQGLQFLFEYFSETQRNKGNFPGRFSGRQFSNSRSEMNVSTLELGDSALYLCGRGRDTGELFFGEGSRLTVL.

The J gene is TRBJ1-2, the V gene TRBV27, with 8 bases that match TRBD1. This CDR3 is 14 amino acids long. J was trimmed by 5 bases and V by 7 bases; bases with no gene match: 9. Per the germline V gene, CDR1 is MNHEY and CDR2 is SMNVEV (reference sequence). In nucleotides, the CDR3 is TGTGCCAGCAAATCTGGGACAGGAATTTATGGCTACACCTTC. Amino acids: CASKSGTGIYGYTF.

In DNA, the CDR3 is TGTGCCAGCAAAGTTCCCGGGGTGTCTGGAAACACCATATATTTT. This codes for CASKVPGVSGNTIYF. The rearrangement links TRBV2 to TRBJ1-3, with D unresolved. With 7 bases removed from V and 1 base from J, the gap between germline ends came to 14 bases. This CDR3 comprises 15 residues. Germline V gene data show CDR1 as SNHLY and CDR2 as FYNNEI.

This clone has more than one count but fewer than ten. V usage is TRBV28 and J usage is TRBJ2-7; D call uncertain. The germline V and J ends were trimmed by 6 bases and 3 bases, with 15 bases remaining between them. CDR3 size: 14 residues. Germline CDR1 MDHEN, CDR2 SYDVKM. For the CDR3, the DNA is TGTGCCAGCAGCGATACAGTAACCCTCTACGAGCAGTACTTC. Its protein product is CASSDTVTLYEQYF.

The chain is built from TRBV11-2 and TRBJ2-1; TRBD2 aligns across 9 bases. Germline CDR1 reads SGHAT; CDR2 reads FQNNGV. V lost 2 bases to trimming and J lost 5 bases; unmatched junction nucleotides: 1. There are 14 residues in the CDR3. CDR3 sequence (DNA): TGTGCCAGCAGCTTAAGCGGGAGGCACAATGAGCAGTTCTTC. Encoded protein: CASSLSGRHNEQFF.

This clone was seen a few times. This chain joins TRBV15 and TRBJ2-1; D is undetermined. CDR3 length: 17 residues. V was clipped by 0 bases and J by 0 bases, with 12 bases between them. Germline V gives CDR1 LNHNV, CDR2 YYDKDF (reference sequence). The CDR3 DNA reads TGTGCCACCAGCAGAGATACAAGACTCCACTCCTACAATGAGCAGTTCTTC. As protein: CATSRDTRLHSYNEQFF.

This clone was counted at least ten times. The rearrangement joins TRBV14 to TRBJ1-2, with a weak D call TRBD1 (5 bases). Germline V gene lookup returns CDR1 SGHDN and CDR2 FVKESK. V lost 4 bases to trimming and J lost 0 bases, with 12 bases between them. The CDR3 extends over 15 amino acids. The DNA of the CDR3 is TGTGCCAGCAGCCGAGCAGCACAGGCTAACTATGGCTACACCTTC. Amino acid sequence: CASSRAAQANYGYTF.

This clone was detected only a few times. V is TRBV28 and J is TRBJ1-5; D perhaps matches TRBD1 (6 bases). The CDR3 contains 15 residues. The germline V gene encodes CDR1 MDHEN and CDR2 SYDVKM. V lost 7 bases and J 4 bases, leaving 17 bases between the germline ends. CDR3 in DNA: TGTGCCAGCACCCAACCTGACAGGTCAAATCAGCCCCAGCATTTT. Protein: CASTQPDRSNQPQHF.

The chain carries TRBV5-4 and TRBJ2-7; D is unresolved. This CDR3 is 15 amino acids long. Trimming shortened V by 4 bases and J by 2 bases, and 16 bases separated the two germline ends. Germline values: CDR1 SGHNT, CDR2 YYREEE (reference sequence). CDR3 sequence reads: CASSPRLTYPYEQYF. CDR3 bases: TGTGCCAGCAGCCCCAGACTGACTTACCCCTACGAGCAGTACTTC.

This clone has a single count. Other DNA sequences in this sample translate to the same CDR3. This sequence joins TRBV13 and TRBJ2-7; D gene uncertain. V lost 4 bases, J lost 1 base, and 2 bases lay in between. CDR1 is PRHDT, CDR2 FYEKMQ, per germline (reference sequence). The CDR3 has 11 residues. The CDR3 DNA reads TGTGCCAGCAGCTCTTCCTACGAGCAGTACTTC. Its translation is CASSSSYEQYF.